A selection of T cell receptor beta chains follows, all from one sample in a study of neurological immune-mediated disorders. TCRdb reprocessed the 5' RACE reads via MiXCR and lists one record per CDR3 protein. The data hold under 85,000 distinct CDR3 sequences, with over 5% observed a single time. Sequencing was performed on PBMCs. The receptors come from a human donor with multiple sclerosis. The donor label of this sample is uncertain. Each CDR3 is given with its conserved first and last residue. Clone size is given for some rows only: seen once, a few or many times, or a class if the clone is expanded.

TRBV12-3/TRBV12-4	TRBJ2-7	many	CASSPGRRYSYEQYF
TRBV29-1	TRBJ2-7	many	CSVRGNYEQYF
TRBV7-9	TRBJ1-1	-	CASSTGQGYEAFF
TRBV24-1	TRBJ2-1	many	CATSEGQGRNEQFF
TRBV6-5	TRBJ2-7	many	CASSPNYEQYF
TRBV9	TRBJ2-1	many	CASSVLGDSSYNEQFF
TRBV20-1	TRBJ2-3	many	CSASYRADTQYF
TRBV5-1	TRBJ2-1	many	CASSLGRQGGFF
TRBV10-3	TRBJ2-2	many	CAISRIRGYQGDTGELFF
TRBV20-1	TRBJ2-3	many	CSALLRGGSTDTQYF
TRBV5-6	TRBJ2-5	many	CASSFATSGEETQYF
TRBV7-9	TRBJ2-3	many	CASSSPGLADNTQYF
TRBV20-1	TRBJ2-7	many	CSARRGFSYEQYF
TRBV7-8	TRBJ2-7	many	CASRHKRGSYEQYF
TRBV9	TRBJ2-2	many	CASSVGGGFTGELFF
TRBV12-3/TRBV12-4	TRBJ2-1	many	CASSFASSYNEQFF
TRBV2	TRBJ2-1	many	CASSAWDSRPYEQFF
TRBV20-1	TRBJ2-2	many	CSARRGRELFF
TRBV20-1	TRBJ2-2	many	CSARALRTENTGELFF
TRBV29-1	TRBJ1-3	many	CSVEISGNTIYF
TRBV5-1	TRBJ1-6	many	CASSYGEGSPLHF
TRBV19	TRBJ1-6	-	CASSTGWQGNSPLHF
TRBV15	TRBJ1-1	many	CATRGGNLFVTEAFF
TRBV20-1	TRBJ2-1	many	CSASEGPSPYNEQFF
TRBV4-1	TRBJ2-3	many	CASSQLFGGAPYGQYF
TRBV20-1	TRBJ1-2	many	CSARPPGQGLLGYTF
TRBV5-1	TRBJ2-1	few	CASSQAPGTYNEQFF
TRBV4-1	TRBJ1-6	many	CASSQLGQGAGSPLHF
TRBV20-1	TRBJ1-4	-	CSARFSNEKLFF
TRBV15	TRBJ1-4	many	CATSRANWVEKLFF
TRBV5-5	TRBJ1-3	many	CASRPAGAALSGNTIYF
TRBV20-1	TRBJ1-6	many	CSAPKFETYNSPLHF
TRBV5-1	TRBJ2-1	-	CASSLQSNEQFF
TRBV7-6	TRBJ2-5	many	CASSLDLAGSLQETQYF
TRBV12-5	TRBJ2-5	many	CASGLSTMAETQYF
TRBV7-2	TRBJ2-1	many	CASSLGLGYNEQFF
TRBV24-1	TRBJ2-2	many	CATSEWTGHNTGELFF
TRBV3-1	TRBJ1-1	many	CASSRKQGVLNTEAFF